This T cell receptor (beta chain) was sequenced for a study of blood T cell repertoires in COVID-19. Study background: Specimens from acute and convalescent COVID-19 originated in the United States, Italy and Spain. The cDNA or gDNA used as material had been derived from T cells, B-cell-depleted T cells, or PBMCs.

TCRdb keeps only in-frame clones here, not all; method: immunoSEQ multiplex PCR. The repertoire holds hundreds of thousands of clones, about nine tenths seen once, with 8.5% to 10% in the top ten. Participant age was roughly 18 to 90 years, and participants resided in approximately 25 US areas. Cohorts were determined from participant-reported clinical history. The sequence came from a woman aged 18-35 years who had recovered from COVID-19. The sequencing input was PBMCs or T cells enriched from blood (not recorded which).

The CDR3 loop reads CASSLGTSGRRSYNEQFF. In DNA, the CDR3 is TGTGCCAGCAGCTTAGGGACTAGCGGGAGGCGCTCCTACAATGAGCAGTTCTTC. This rearrangement joins TRBV7-2 to TRBJ2-1; 14 positions match TRBD2. The germline V gene encodes CDR1 SGHTA and CDR2 FQGNSA. The CDR3 has 18 residues. The V and J ends lost 1 base and 0 bases, in that order; junction bases with no gene match: 2.